This T cell receptor beta chain stems from a study of CD8+CD57+ T cells in acquired aplastic anemia. Study-wide results and caveats: Patients and controls were not found to differ significantly in CD8+ Simpson's diversity.

Genomic DNA served as template for TCR beta VDJ and CDR3 profiling. TCRdb called the reads again in MiXCR, with one record for every CDR3 protein. The data contain around 150,000 distinct CDR3 sequences, 45% to 55% of them singletons. Details on this clonotype: What it binds is unknown.

An expansion of CD8+CD57+ cells by flow cytometry had been shown in patients chosen for sequencing. The CDR3 has 14 amino acids. Germline assignment: CDR1 KGHDR and CDR2 SFDVKD. Trimming cost V 3 bases and J 4 bases, with 11 bases left between them. Sequencing was carried out using sorted CD4+, CD8+, or CD8+CD57+ T cells (not recorded which) from PBMCs. The receptor comes from a human donor with aplastic anemia. The chain employs TRBV24-1 and TRBJ1-2; D perhaps matches TRBD1 (5 bases). CDR3 sequence: CATSDQRGVYGYTF. The DNA of the CDR3 is TGTGCCACCAGTGATCAGAGGGGCGTCTATGGCTACACCTTC.